This TCR beta chain originates from a study of control samples from healthy donors and cancer patients. V was cut by 6 bases and J by 9 bases, with 14 bases left in between. The CDR3 runs 12 residues. The germline V gene has CDR1 LNHDA and CDR2 SQIVND (reference sequence). The assay was immunoSEQ multiplex PCR, and TCRdb's table has in-frame clones only and misses some. This sample carries about 120,000 clones, approximately 92% of them seen once, and the ten largest clones take less than 1.5%. The chain joins TRBV19 to TRBJ2-5, with D perhaps matching TRBD1 (5 bases). Sequenced material: PBMCs. This clonotype originated in a woman between 45 and 65 years old with colorectal cancer. The CDR3 is CASSPAEGAQYF. CDR3 bases: TGTGCCAGTAGCCCTGCTGAAGGGGCCCAGTACTTC.